This T cell receptor beta chain is drawn from a study of OX40 agonist ivuxolimab in advanced cancers. Overall study context: Given to patients was ivuxolimab, an agonistic anti-OX40 (CD134) antibody. The dose-escalation cohort had hepatocellular carcinoma, melanoma, renal cell or head and neck cancer.

The CDR3 is 12 amino acids. CDR1 is SGHTA, CDR2 FQGTGA, per germline. V lost 5 bases to trimming and J lost 5 bases, with 7 bases between them. Regarding this clone: Its antigen is still unknown.

Findings and caveats of the study: Individuals who were partial responders at 0.1-3.0 mg/kg had clonal expansion that ranked among the lowest.

The data were produced by immunoSEQ multiplex PCR, yet TCRdb's version contains in-frame clones alone and is incomplete. In the table there are 30,000 to 35,000 clones, more than 75% of which are singletons. This TCR was recovered from an adult with an advanced solid tumor such as melanoma, head and neck, liver or kidney cancer. The sample was CD4+ or CD8+ T cells sorted from blood, taken in a trial of the OX40 agonist ivuxolimab. The chain recombines TRBV7-3 with TRBJ2-1, with a weak D call TRBD1 (5 bases). The CDR3 here is CASSQQDNEQFF. The CDR3 region has the DNA TGTGCCAGCAGCCAACAGGACAATGAGCAGTTCTTC.